This T cell receptor (beta chain) was retrieved from a study of blood T cell repertoires in COVID-19 (dated by TCRdb to between 2020 and 2021). Regarding the study in general: The collaborator samples originated in the United States, Italy and Spain and spanned the acute and convalescent phases of COVID-19. The prospective study material was composed of cDNA or gDNA derived from T cells, B-cell-depleted T cells, or PBMCs. The samples were drawn from the first 160 participants of the ongoing ImmuneRACE study and from 1,254 subjects provided by 6 global collaborators. HLA class I and class II types, where available, came from metadata supplied by the sample provider rather than from assay-based typing. Deeply sampled blood TCRbeta repertoires from subjects exposed to, actively infected with, or recovered from COVID-19 were included in the dataset. The repertoires were made available in a free public database intended to serve as a resource for research on the immune response to SARS-CoV-2. Sample metadata almost always included a de-identified subject ID, COVID-19 status, age in years and sex. What the research found in general, with its limitations: The amount of clinical and demographic metadata varied by source and participant and was provided uncurated.

The immunoSEQ Assay, a bias-controlled multiplex PCR, was used to amplify TCRbeta CDR3 regions from genomic DNA. Concerning the study's data processing: The number of nucleated cells in each sample was estimated by amplification of reference gene primers within the assay. To quantify the absolute abundance of each unique TCRbeta CDR3 rearrangement, sequence reads were collapsed and filtered. For each sample, productive Simpson clonality was calculated as the square root of Simpson's diversity index across productive rearrangements. Entries here come from immuneACCESS through TCRdb and include only in-frame sequences with V and J called. Some clones fail to appear in such tables; in the studies checked, an unresolved V gene covers under half of the shortfall, and the cause of the remainder is unknown. V and J calls and clone size are copied from that table; D and trimming were computed from the DNA. This sample holds tens of thousands of clones; about four fifths were observed only once. The ten largest clones capture about 9.2% of the sample.

In its sample, this clone was seen once. This receptor's antigen is unknown. No much larger clonotype is one base removed from it; base qualities were not supplied. The junction carries 9 bases between V and J, which are trimmed by 4 bases and 8 bases respectively. According to the germline V gene, CDR1 reads SGHRS and CDR2 reads YFSETQ. The cysteine opens and the phenylalanine closes a CDR3 of 12 amino acids. Kept here is only the CDR3 DNA, which spans 36 bases and is read in frame from base 1. At one collaborating source in Seattle, patients were enrolled during active infection and were followed longitudinally through the course of disease. Collaborating institutions collected whole blood in K2EDTA tubes following their own protocols. For TCRbeta analysis, collaborators shipped samples in one of three forms: frozen whole blood, isolated PBMCs, or DNA extracted from either of those sample types.

The chain was built from TRBV5-1 and TRBJ1-4; the D gene lacks a confident call. The sample consisted of peripheral blood. The clonotype comes from a man aged 80 or over with COVID-19, enrolled during active disease. In nucleotide form, the sequence is TGCGCCAGCAGCCCCCCGGGAGAAAAACTGTTTTTT. It encodes CASSPPGEKLFF.